The rows below give T cell receptor beta chains drawn from one sample of a study of CD4 T cells in relation to SARS-CoV-2 and coronaviruses. Data came from immunoSEQ multiplex PCR; TCRdb stores just in-frame clones and leaves some out. The repertoire holds some 64,000 clones, with around 93% as singletons. Sequencing used naive CD4+ T cells from PBMCs. The receptors were sampled from a human donor in good health. CDR3s include the opening cysteine and the closing phenylalanine or tryptophan. Fields, in order: D gene, J gene, clone size, V gene, CDR3 DNA, CDR3 protein. D genes are given only for firm matches. Size tells how often a clone was seen (once, few, many) or the class of an expanded clone, and some rows leave it out.

>-|TRBJ2-2|-|TRBV4-1
TGCGCCAGCAGGGTGGGGGGTGGCACCGGGGAGCTGTTTTTT
CASRVGGGTGELFF
>-|TRBJ2-1|once|TRBV7-3
TGTGCCAGCAGCTCCACAGGGGGGGCGGGAGTGGGCAATGAGCAGTTCTTC
CASSSTGGAGVGNEQFF
>-|TRBJ2-2|few|TRBV3-1/TRBV3-2
TGTGCCAGCAGCCAGATAGGTGGGGAGCTGTTTTTT
CASSQIGGELFF
>-|TRBJ2-1|-|TRBV10-1
TGCGCCAGCAGTGAGTCGACGCCCCCGCAGTTCTTC
CASSESTPPQFF
>TRBD1|TRBJ1-5|-|TRBV5-1
TGCGCCAGCAGCGGGACAGGGGGCAATCAGCCCCAGCATTTT
CASSGTGGNQPQHF
>-|TRBJ2-6|-|TRBV6-5
TGTGCCAGCAGACGAAACTCTGGGGCCAACGTCCTGACTTTC
CASRRNSGANVLTF
>TRBD2|TRBJ2-1|-|TRBV6-1
TGTGCCAGCAGTGAAAGGCTAGCGGGAGGGAGTGAGCAGTTCTTC
CASSERLAGGSEQFF
>TRBD1|TRBJ2-3|-|TRBV27
TGTGCCAGCAGTCGCCGGACAGGCAAGGGCACAGATACGCAGTATTTT
CASSRRTGKGTDTQYF
>-|TRBJ2-5|-|TRBV7-2
TGTGCCAGCAGCTTAGCGCTGGCGGGGCCCCAAGAGACCCAGTACTTC
CASSLALAGPQETQYF
>-|TRBJ2-2|-|TRBV5-4
TGTGCCAGCAGCTTGGGTGGGGGTTCGTCCGGGGAGCTGTTTTTT
CASSLGGGSSGELFF